The source of this TCR beta chain is a study of blood T cell repertoires in COVID-19. About the research overall: PBMCs, B-cell-depleted T cells, or T cells were the source of the cDNA or gDNA that made up the material.

Only in-frame clones appear in the TCRdb table, and some are missing; sequencing was by immunoSEQ multiplex PCR. This table has a few hundred thousand clones, over 75% appearing once. Recovery among Cohort 3 donors was established by two negative PCRs, clearance, or symptom resolution. The CDR3 sequence is 14 residues long. Germline V gives CDR1 SQVTM, CDR2 ANQGSEA. With V trimmed by 5 bases and J by 4 bases, 7 bases remained unmatched. The V call is TRBV29-1, the J call TRBJ1-1; 10 bases are shared with TRBD1. This TCR was sampled from a woman between 18 and 29 years old who had recovered from COVID-19. The sample consisted of PBMCs or T cells enriched from blood (not recorded which). The CDR3 reads CSVKTGTGVTEAFF. CDR3 coding DNA: TGCAGCGTTAAAACCGGGACAGGGGTCACTGAAGCTTTCTTT.